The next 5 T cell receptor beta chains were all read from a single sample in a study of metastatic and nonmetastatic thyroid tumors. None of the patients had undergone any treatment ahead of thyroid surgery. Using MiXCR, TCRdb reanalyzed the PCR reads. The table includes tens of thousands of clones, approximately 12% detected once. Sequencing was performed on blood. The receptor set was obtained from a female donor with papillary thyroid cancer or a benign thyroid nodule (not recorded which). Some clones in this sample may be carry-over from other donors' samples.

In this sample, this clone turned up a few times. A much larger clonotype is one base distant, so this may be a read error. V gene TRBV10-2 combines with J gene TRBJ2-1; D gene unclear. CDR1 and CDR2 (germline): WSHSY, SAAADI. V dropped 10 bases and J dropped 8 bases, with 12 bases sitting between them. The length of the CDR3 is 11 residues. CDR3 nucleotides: TGCGCCATCCAACGGGTCGATGAGCAGTTCTTC. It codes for CAIQRVDEQFF.

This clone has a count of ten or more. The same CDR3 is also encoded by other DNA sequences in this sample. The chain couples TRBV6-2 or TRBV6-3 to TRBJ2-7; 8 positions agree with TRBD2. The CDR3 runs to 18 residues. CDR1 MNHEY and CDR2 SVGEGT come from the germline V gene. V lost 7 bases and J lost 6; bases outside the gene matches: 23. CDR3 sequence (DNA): TGTGCCAGCAACACCGAAACCCCCGGACTAGCCACTCCTGGCGAGCAGTACTTC. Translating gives CASNTETPGLATPGEQYF.

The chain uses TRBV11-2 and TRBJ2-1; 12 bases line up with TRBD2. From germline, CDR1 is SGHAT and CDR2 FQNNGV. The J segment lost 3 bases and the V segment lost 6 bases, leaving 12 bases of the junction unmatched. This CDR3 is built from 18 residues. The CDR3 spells CASRWGLAGRGYYNEQFF. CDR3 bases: TGTGCCAGCAGATGGGGACTAGCGGGTCGCGGCTACTACAATGAGCAGTTCTTC. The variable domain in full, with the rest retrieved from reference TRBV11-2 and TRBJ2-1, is EAGVAQSPRYKIIEKRQSVAFWCNPISGHATLYWYQQILGQGPKLLIQFQNNGVVDDSQLPKDRFSAERLKGVDSTLKIQPAKLEDSAVYLCASRWGLAGRGYYNEQFFGPGTRLTVL.

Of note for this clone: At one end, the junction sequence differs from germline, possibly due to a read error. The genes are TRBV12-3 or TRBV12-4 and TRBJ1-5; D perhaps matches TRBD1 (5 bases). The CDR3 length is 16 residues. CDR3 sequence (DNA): TGTGCCAGCATTCCCCATGGGGCTCTAGCCAATCACCCCCAGCATTTT. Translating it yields CASIPHGALANHPQHF.

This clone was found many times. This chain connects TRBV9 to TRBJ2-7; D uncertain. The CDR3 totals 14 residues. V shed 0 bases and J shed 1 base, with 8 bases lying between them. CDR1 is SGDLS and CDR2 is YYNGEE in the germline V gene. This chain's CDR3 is CASSVATDSYEQYF. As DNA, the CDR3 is TGTGCCAGCAGCGTAGCCACCGATTCCTACGAGCAGTACTTC.